The rows below give T cell receptor beta chains drawn from one sample of a study of graft-versus-host responses after intestinal transplantation. Their recognized antigens are unknown. Generated by immunoSEQ multiplex PCR, the TCRdb table keeps only in-frame clones and is missing some. The profile shows about 70,000 clones, roughly 94% of them singletons. The sequencing here drew on unstimulated CD8+ T cells sorted from spleen or lymph node cells, taken before intestinal transplant. All receptors come from a human donor who received an intestinal transplant. Each CDR3 is given with its conserved first and last residue. D genes are given only for firm matches. Where a row states a size, it is once, few, many or the class of an expanded clone; other rows omit it.

j_call	clone_size	d_call	cdr3_length	v_call	cdr3_nt	cdr3_aa
TRBJ2-7	.	.	14	TRBV19	TGTGCCAGTAGTAGTAGCTATTTGGTCTACGAGCAGTACTTC	CASSSSYLVYEQYF
TRBJ2-2	.	.	15	TRBV18	TGTGCCAGCCGAAGGGACACCCGACGGACCGGGGAGCTGTTTTTT	CASRRDTRRTGELFF
TRBJ2-1	.	TRBD2	15	TRBV11-2	TGTGCCAGCAGCTCGCGGGAGGGCCCCTACAATGAGCAGTTCTTC	CASSSREGPYNEQFF
TRBJ2-2	.	.	12	TRBV10-3	TGTGCCATCAGTGAACCGTACGGGGAGCTGTTTTTT	CAISEPYGELFF
TRBJ2-5	.	.	13	TRBV27	TGTGCCAGCATACTAGGGGGTCAAGAGACCCAGTACTTC	CASILGGQETQYF
TRBJ2-7	.	.	17	TRBV28	TGTGCCAGCAGCCTCCCCCTTTTAGCGGAGAGCTCCTACGAGCAGTACTTC	CASSLPLLAESSYEQYF
TRBJ2-2	.	TRBD2	15	TRBV9	TGTGCCAGCAGCGCTCTAGCGGGTGCGGGCGGGGAGCTGTTTTTT	CASSALAGAGGELFF
TRBJ2-7	.	.	16	TRBV7-2	TGTGCCAGCAGCTTTACCCCCCGCAGACCTCCCTACGAGCAGTACTTC	CASSFTPRRPPYEQYF
TRBJ2-7	.	.	15	TRBV5-1	TGCGCCAGCAGCCTGAACGAGGGAGTCATCGTCGAGCAGTACTTC	CASSLNEGVIVEQYF
TRBJ2-1	.	TRBD1	16	TRBV23-1	TGCGCCAAGACGACAGGGGGCAAGATCTTCTACAATGAGCAGTTCTTC	CAKTTGGKIFYNEQFF
TRBJ2-5	.	.	13	TRBV28	TGTGCCAGCAGTTTAAGTGGTGGAGAGACCCAGTACTTC	CASSLSGGETQYF
TRBJ2-1	.	.	15	TRBV5-4	TGTGCCAGCAGCTTCAAGTGGCACTCCTACAATGAGCAGTTCTTC	CASSFKWHSYNEQFF
TRBJ2-1	.	.	17	TRBV27	TGTGCCAGCAGTTTCCACGTAGGCGAGACTGTATGGAATGAGCAGTTCTTC	CASSFHVGETVWNEQFF
TRBJ2-5	few	.	14	TRBV4-1	TGCGCCAGCAGCCAAGACCGGACACAAGAGACCCAGTACTTC	CASSQDRTQETQYF
TRBJ2-1	.	.	12	TRBV5-1	TGCGCCAGCAGGTACGACTCCGGTGAGCAGTTCTTC	CASRYDSGEQFF
TRBJ2-3	once	.	13	TRBV4-1	TGCGCCAGCAGCCCGGATTTAGGAGATACGCAGTATTTT	CASSPDLGDTQYF
TRBJ2-7	.	.	16	TRBV27	TGTGCCAGCAGTTTAGAGGGGGAAGGAGCTGATTTGGGGCAGTACTTC	CASSLEGEGADLGQYF
TRBJ2-1	.	.	14	TRBV5-1	TGCGCCAGCAGCTTCTCCGGGCGGGCGGCAGAGCAGTTCTTC	CASSFSGRAAEQFF
TRBJ2-1	.	.	15	TRBV27	TGTGCCAGCGGAGAGGGGGAGACCTCCTACAATGAGCAGTTCTTC	CASGEGETSYNEQFF
TRBJ2-1	.	TRBD2	14	TRBV5-8	TGTGCCAGCAGCTTAGCGGGAGGGGACCATGAGCAGTTCTTC	CASSLAGGDHEQFF
TRBJ1-5	.	.	15	TRBV6-4	TGTGCCAGCAGTAAGACCGATAGTAGCAATCAGCCCCAGCATTTT	CASSKTDSSNQPQHF
TRBJ2-1	.	TRBD2	13	TRBV30	TGTGCTGCAACTAGCGAGACCTACAATGAGCAGTTCTTC	CAATSETYNEQFF
TRBJ1-3	.	.	19	TRBV28	TGTGCCAGCAGTTTAAGCTGGGGTAGACGTAGCAACTCTGGAAACACCATATATTTT	CASSLSWGRRSNSGNTIYF
TRBJ2-1	once	TRBD2	15	TRBV6-5	TGTGCCAGCAGTTTAACTAGCGGGACCTACAATGAGCAGTTCTTC	CASSLTSGTYNEQFF
TRBJ2-7	.	.	13	TRBV7-8	TGTGCCAGCAGCTCCAACCCTTCTTTGGAGCAGTACTTC	CASSSNPSLEQYF
TRBJ2-1	.	.	14	TRBV7-3	TGTGCCAGCAGCTCGACCGGGACCCACAATGAGCAGTTCTTC	CASSSTGTHNEQFF
TRBJ2-5	.	.	15	TRBV19	TGTGCCAGTAGTACGGGACTCCCGTACCAAGAGACCCAGTACTTC	CASSTGLPYQETQYF
TRBJ2-7	.	TRBD2	14	TRBV7-8	TGTGCCAGCAGCTCCGGGACTAGCGACTACGAGCAGTACTTC	CASSSGTSDYEQYF
TRBJ1-4	.	.	13	TRBV6-1	TGTGCCAGCATGGCGGGGGAGTTTGAAAAACTGTTTTTT	CASMAGEFEKLFF
TRBJ2-2	.	.	13	TRBV29-1	TGCAGCCAACAGGACGCGAACACCGGGGAGCTGTTTTTT	CSQQDANTGELFF
TRBJ2-7	.	TRBD2	15	TRBV11-2	TGTGCCAGCAGCAAAGGGGCTAGCGGGAAGGACGAGCAGTACTTC	CASSKGASGKDEQYF
TRBJ1-2	.	.	16	TRBV19	TGTGCCAGTAGTATCGAATTGTCAGGGTGGGCGAATGGCTACACCTTC	CASSIELSGWANGYTF
TRBJ2-7	.	.	14	TRBV4-1	TGCGCCAGCAGCCAAGATGGGGGTTCCTACGAGCAGTACTTC	CASSQDGGSYEQYF
TRBJ2-7	.	.	19	TRBV7-8	TGTGCCAGCAGCTTAGTAGAGAGCTTTCGGGGGACAGTAAACTACGAGCAGTACTTC	CASSLVESFRGTVNYEQYF
TRBJ2-5	.	TRBD1	15	TRBV28	TGTGCCAGCAGTCAGGACAGGGGGAGGCAAGAGACCCAGTACTTC	CASSQDRGRQETQYF
TRBJ1-1	.	TRBD1	14	TRBV27	TGTGCCAGCAGTTTGGACAGGGCGAACACTGAAGCTTTCTTT	CASSLDRANTEAFF
TRBJ2-3	.	.	14	TRBV29-1	TGCAGCGTTCCCCCGCAGGATCTTACAGATACGCAGTATTTT	CSVPPQDLTDTQYF
TRBJ1-1	.	TRBD1	20	TRBV10-1	TGCGCCAGCAGTGAGTCGCGGCACCACCCAGGGGGCCATCGGGGCACTGAAGCTTTCTTT	CASSESRHHPGGHRGTEAFF
TRBJ1-2	once	.	12	TRBV7-9	TGTGCCAGCAGCTTAGTCGGAGATGGCTACACCTTC	CASSLVGDGYTF
TRBJ2-7	.	.	15	TRBV27	TGTGCCAGCAGCCTGACAGCAGCCGGGTCCTACGAGCAGTACTTC	CASSLTAAGSYEQYF
TRBJ2-3	.	.	18	TRBV5-6	TGTGCCAGCAGCTTGGATTTCACAGGGGCGGGGGGCACAGATACGCAGTATTTT	CASSLDFTGAGGTDTQYF
TRBJ1-3	.	.	12	TRBV11-2	TGTGCCAGCAGCTCCTATGGAAACACCATATATTTT	CASSSYGNTIYF
TRBJ2-7	.	.	15	TRBV5-6	TGTGCCAGCAGCTCTACGAGGGACAACTCCTACGAGCAGTACTTC	CASSSTRDNSYEQYF
TRBJ1-2	.	.	13	TRBV5-8	TGTGCCAGCAGCTTGGTAGGGGTTAGGGGCTACACCTTC	CASSLVGVRGYTF
TRBJ1-1	.	.	14	TRBV11-2	TGTGCCAGCAGCTTAGATTTGGCCGGTCCTGAAGCTTTCTTT	CASSLDLAGPEAFF
TRBJ2-3	.	.	15	TRBV13	TGTGCCAGCAGGTCGGGACACCTGGGGACAGATACGCAGTATTTT	CASRSGHLGTDTQYF
TRBJ1-1	.	.	17	TRBV19	TGTGCCAGTACCCCGGGCAGGCTGAGGGGTTTGAACACTGAAGCTTTCTTT	CASTPGRLRGLNTEAFF
TRBJ1-3	.	TRBD1	18	TRBV4-1	TGCGCCAGCAGCCAAGACCGAACAGGGGGAAGCTCTGGAAACACCATATATTTT	CASSQDRTGGSSGNTIYF
TRBJ2-3	.	TRBD2	18	TRBV7-3	TGTGCCAGCAGCTGGGGACTAGCGGGAGCCGGGGGCACAGATACGCAGTATTTT	CASSWGLAGAGGTDTQYF
TRBJ2-7	.	.	14	TRBV30	TGTGCCTGGTCCCCGGGGGACAGAAACTACGAGCAGTACTTC	CAWSPGDRNYEQYF
TRBJ2-7	.	TRBD1	15	TRBV7-9	TGTGCCAGCAGCTTACCAAGGGGGACAGTCTACGAGCAGTACTTC	CASSLPRGTVYEQYF
TRBJ2-7	once	TRBD2	16	TRBV15	TGTGCCACCGGTAGGTCTAGCGGCCCAAGTCCCTACGAGCAGTACTTC	CATGRSSGPSPYEQYF
TRBJ1-2	.	.	17	TRBV19	TGTGCCAGTAGTATAGCCTTAAGCTCGGGACCGAACTATGGCTACACCTTC	CASSIALSSGPNYGYTF
TRBJ2-1	.	TRBD2	16	TRBV4-1	TGCGCCAGCAGCCAACTAGCGGAGTGGGATGACAATGAGCAGTTCTTC	CASSQLAEWDDNEQFF
TRBJ2-2	.	TRBD1	16	TRBV27	TGTGCCAGCAGTCCTTATGCAGGGGGCAACACCGGGGAGCTGTTTTTT	CASSPYAGGNTGELFF